These 10 T cell receptor beta chains were sequenced from one sample in a study of blood T cell repertoires in COVID-19. Sequenced by immunoSEQ multiplex PCR; TCRdb stores in-frame clones only, minus some. Among roughly 150,000 clones listed, 65% to 90% were seen once. Sequences were obtained from peripheral blood. These receptors originate from a woman aged 45-60 years with acute or convalescent COVID-19.

A single count supports this clone. V is TRBV6-5 and J is TRBJ1-6; tentative D call: TRBD1 (6 bases). The V and J ends lost 9 bases and 0 bases respectively, with 12 bases between them. CDR1 and CDR2 from the germline V gene are MNHEY and SVGAGI. The CDR3 runs to 15 residues. The CDR3 bases are TGTGCCAGTGGACAGCCGAGCTCCTATAATTCACCCCTCCACTTT. It encodes CASGQPSSYNSPLHF.

This clone was counted a single time. The J gene is TRBJ2-3, the V gene TRBV7-9, with 8 bases lining up with TRBD1. J gave up 3 bases and V 5 bases, and 4 bases lay outside the gene matches. This CDR3 is 14 amino acids long. Germline V gene sequence: CDR1 SEHNR, CDR2 FQNEAQ (reference sequence). The CDR3 DNA reads TGTGCCAGCAGCCCAGGGGGCTGGACAGATACGCAGTATTTT. Translating it yields CASSPGGWTDTQYF.

The chain is built from TRBV6-5 and TRBJ2-7, with 11 bases aligning to TRBD2. CDR3 length: 16 residues. Germline CDR1 reads MNHEY; CDR2 reads SVGAGI. V shed 4 bases and J 5 bases; nucleotides not matched to a gene: 10. CDR3 nucleotide sequence: TGTGCCAGCAGTTCAACCGGGCTAGCGGGGGGAAACGAGCAGTACTTC. Residues: CASSSTGLAGGNEQYF.

The rearrangement links TRBV6-5 to TRBJ1-5, with TRBD1 identical over 9 bases. The germline gives CDR1 MNHEY, CDR2 SVGAGI. There are 14 residues in the CDR3. Trimming took 7 bases from V and 2 from J; bases not matched to a gene: 3. The CDR3: CASIWDRGNQPQHF. In DNA form, the CDR3 reads TGTGCCAGCATTTGGGACAGGGGCAATCAGCCCCAGCATTTT.

This clone was counted between two and nine times. The chain has TRBV6-2 or TRBV6-3 and TRBJ1-6; unclear D gene. V dropped 0 bases and J dropped 11 bases, with 5 bases sitting between them. CDR3 length: 12 amino acids. CDR1 is MNHEY and CDR2 is SVGEGT in the germline V gene. CDR3 nucleotide sequence: TGTGCCAGCAGTTACTCGACTCCACCCCTCCACTTT. Translating it yields CASSYSTPPLHF.

This clone was counted between two and nine times. The chain links TRBV18 to TRBJ1-2; 8 bases line up with TRBD1. V was pared by 8 bases and J by 0 bases, with 11 bases of the junction left unmatched. From germline, CDR1 is KGHSH and CDR2 LQKENI. This CDR3 region has 16 residues. The CDR3 nucleotides are TGTGCCAGCCCATGGACAGGGCCGTCATCTAACTATGGCTACACCTTC. Translation gives CASPWTGPSSNYGYTF.

This clone was counted only a few times. The chain carries TRBV6-6 and TRBJ2-1; 11 bases are a match to TRBD2. V trimming: 4 bases; J trimming: 8 bases; junction bases outside the gene matches: 10. The CDR3 is 16 amino acids. Germline V lookup: CDR1 MNHNY, CDR2 SVGAGI (reference sequence). The CDR3 protein is CASSSTSGMGLDEQFF. The DNA for the CDR3 is TGTGCCAGCAGTTCGACTAGCGGGATGGGTTTGGATGAGCAGTTCTTC.

This clone was observed a handful of times. The V gene is TRBV29-1, the J gene TRBJ1-1; D may be TRBD1 (6 bases). The V gene's germline CDR1 is SQVTM and CDR2 ANQGSEA. Trimming pared 0 bases from V and 6 bases from J, leaving 14 bases between. The CDR3 contains 14 residues. The CDR3 sequence is CSVEDAKGVSEAFF. CDR3 nucleotides: TGCAGCGTTGAAGATGCGAAGGGGGTGTCTGAAGCTTTCTTT.

In its sample, this clone was seen once. V usage is TRBV5-1 and J usage is TRBJ2-1, with 10 bases lining up with TRBD2. The CDR3 is 17 amino acids. The V and J ends lost 6 bases and 5 bases, in that order; junction bases with no gene match: 14. Germline V gives CDR1 SGHRS, CDR2 YFSETQ. The chain's CDR3 is CASTLGVGLAGDNEQFF. DNA of the CDR3: TGCGCCAGCACTCTGGGGGTGGGTCTAGCGGGGGACAATGAGCAGTTCTTC.

V is TRBV5-5 and J is TRBJ1-2; 7 bases match TRBD1. Germline trimming cut 0 bases from V and 8 bases from J; bases unmatched to any gene: 4. The length of the CDR3 is 13 residues. Germline CDR1 and CDR2: SGHKS and YYEKEE (reference sequence). DNA for the CDR3: TGTGCCAGCAGCTTGGGAGGGGGCGAGGGCTACACCTTC. It codes for CASSLGGGEGYTF.